One sample yielded the 25 T cell receptor beta chains listed below, sequenced in a study of regulatory T cells in long-lasting Graves disease. As for time point: persistent/refractory GD, antithyroid drugs over 5 years with positive TRAb. Generation of the TCR library employed RNA extracted from PBMCs. Researchers made TCR beta libraries by using iRepertoire HTBI primers and running Arm-PCR on CDR3 regions. TCRdb reprocessed the multiplex PCR reads with MiXCR, giving one entry per CDR3 protein. In the table there are hundreds of thousands of distinct CDR3 sequences, less than 25% of which are singletons. The sample was peripheral blood mononuclear cells (PBMCs), taken when the disease was refractory, from a patient treated with antithyroid drugs. The receptors derive from a female donor with Graves disease.

This clonotype was counted once. This may be a read error: a much more frequent sequence differs by one nucleotide. J is TRBJ2-5 and V is TRBV4-3, with D possibly TRBD2 on 6 matching bases. The length of the CDR3 is 16 residues. CDR1 is LGHNA, CDR2 YSLEER, per germline. V lost 0 bases, J lost 9 bases, and 20 bases lay in between. The DNA for the CDR3 is TGCGCCAGCAGCCAAGATCCTGATACTAGCCCCAGGTCCCAGTACTTC. It is translated as CASSQDPDTSPRSQYF.

This clonotype has ten or more counts. The chain uses TRBV24-1 and TRBJ1-2; perhaps TRBD1 as D (5 bases). The V gene's germline CDR1 is KGHDR and CDR2 SFDVKD. V lost 6 bases to trimming and J lost 8 bases, with 12 bases between them. The CDR3 is made up of 12 amino acids. The CDR3 sequence is CATSQTGTGYTF. The CDR3 nucleotides are TGTGCCACCAGTCAGACCGGGACCGGCTACACCTTC.

V is TRBV5-6 and J is TRBJ2-3, with no clear D. CDR3 length: 13 amino acids. The ends were cut back, 5 bases at V and 0 bases at J, with 7 bases in the middle. Germline V gene sequence: CDR1 SGHDT, CDR2 YYEEEE. As DNA, the CDR3 is TGTGCCAGCAGTCGCGGTAGCACAGATACGCAGTATTTT. This sequence encodes CASSRGSTDTQYF. The full variable domain, its missing parts supplied by reference TRBV5-6 and TRBJ2-3, is DAGVTQSPTHLIKTRGQQVTLRCSPKSGHDTVSWYQQALGQGPQFIFQYYEEEERQRGNFPDRFSGHQFPNYSSELNVNALLLGDSALYLCASSRGSTDTQYFGPGTRLTVL.

This clonotype was seen repeatedly, ten times or more. This chain links TRBV7-2 with TRBJ1-4; D is ambiguous. CDR3 size: 15 residues. The germline CDR1 and CDR2 sequences are SGHTA and FQGNSA. The V and J ends lost 0 bases and 4 bases respectively, with 9 bases between them. This CDR3 reads CASSLAQTRNEKLFF. CDR3 DNA: TGTGCCAGCAGCTTAGCACAGACCCGTAATGAAAAACTGTTTTTT.

This clonotype was recorded at least ten times. The chain is built from TRBV12-3 or TRBV12-4 and TRBJ1-1; 7 bases map to TRBD1. V lost 1 base and J lost 10; bases outside the gene matches: 9. The CDR3 length is 14 residues. CDR3 DNA sequence: TGTGCCAGCAGTTTAGACAGGGGATTCCGCTTAGCTTTCTTT. It codes for CASSLDRGFRLAFF.

This clonotype has at least ten counts. This chain connects TRBV2 to TRBJ2-5, with no clear D. The V gene lost 6 bases and the J gene lost 5 bases, with 4 bases spanning the gap. Germline values: CDR1 SNHLY, CDR2 FYNNEI. The CDR3 is 10 residues long. CDR3 DNA: TGTGCCAGCAGAACGGAGACCCAGTACTTC. Encoded protein: CASRTETQYF.

This clonotype was recorded many times. The chain employs TRBV7-9 and TRBJ2-7, with D uncertain. Trimming stripped 6 bases from V and 3 bases from J, with 12 bases between. Per germline, CDR1 SEHNR and CDR2 FQNEAQ (reference sequence). The CDR3 length is 13 residues. Written as DNA, the CDR3 is TGTGCCAGCAGTCCGGAGTCCCACTACGAGCAGTACTTC. Translated, it gives CASSPESHYEQYF.

A note on this clonotype: A clone one base away is much larger, so this may be a read error. Since no conserved phenylalanine or tryptophan closes the CDR3, a read error is the likely cause. DNA for the CDR3: TGTGCCAGCAGGCGGGGGGGGGCCTCTGGGGCCAACGTCCTGACTCTC. This translates into CASRRGGASGANVLTL. This chain connects TRBV7-8 to TRBJ2-6; 9 bases match TRBD2. This CDR3 has 16 amino acids. V lost 6 bases to trimming and J lost 0 bases; unmatched junction nucleotides: 3. Germline V gene sequence: CDR1 SGHVS, CDR2 FQNEAQ.

The chain links TRBV18 to TRBJ1-5, with D perhaps TRBD1 (5 bases). Trimming cost V 6 bases and J 0 bases, with 21 bases left between them. In germline, CDR1 is KGHSH, CDR2 LQKENI. This CDR3 is 18 amino acids long. The CDR3 region has the DNA TGTGCCAGCTCCCTGGACACAAGCGGCCTTATTAGCAATCAGCCCCAGCATTTT. Protein: CASSLDTSGLISNQPQHF.

The chain uses TRBV19 and TRBJ1-5; 8 bases are shared with TRBD1. CDR1 is LNHDA and CDR2 is SQIVND in the germline V gene (reference sequence). The CDR3 sequence is 14 residues long. V lost 6 bases, J lost 11 bases, and 12 bases stayed unmatched. The CDR3 loop reads CASRDLLGQAAQHF. CDR3 DNA: TGTGCCAGTAGAGACTTATTGGGACAGGCGGCCCAGCATTTT. The whole variable domain, remainder taken from reference TRBV19 and TRBJ1-5, is DGGITQSPKYLFRKEGQNVTLSCEQNLNHDAMYWYRQDPGQGLRLIYYSQIVNDFQKGDIAEGYSVSREKKESFPLTVTSAQKNPTAFYLCASRDLLGQAAQHFGDGTRLSIL.

This clonotype came up many times. The rearrangement joins TRBV7-2 to TRBJ2-7; perhaps TRBD2 as D (6 bases). CDR3 length: 14 amino acids. The ends were cut back, 3 bases at V and 1 base at J, with 10 bases in the middle. CDR1 SGHTA and CDR2 FQGNSA come from the germline V gene. Written as DNA, the CDR3 is TGTGCCAGCAGCTTCCTAGCGACTTCCTACGAGCAGTACTTC. This encodes CASSFLATSYEQYF.

The J gene is TRBJ1-5, the V gene TRBV10-3, with D unclear. V was pared by 2 bases and J by 0 bases, with 8 bases between. The CDR3 spans 15 residues. Germline CDR1 reads ENHRY; CDR2 reads SYGVKD. In DNA, the CDR3 is TGTGCCATCAGTGAGGGTCAGGCTAGCAATCAGCCCCAGCATTTT. Protein sequence: CAISEGQASNQPQHF.

This clonotype was seen repeatedly, ten times or more. The J gene is TRBJ2-7, the V gene TRBV28; D unresolved. The length of the CDR3 is 15 residues. CDR1 is MDHEN, CDR2 SYDVKM, per germline. Between the trimmed V and J ends, which lost 5 bases and 0 bases, there was a span of 14 bases. The CDR3 nucleotides are TGTGCCAGCAGTCCCCGCGCGGCGGTCTCCTACGAGCAGTACTTC. Its translation is CASSPRAAVSYEQYF.

This clonotype was found many times. The rearrangement links TRBV7-2 to TRBJ1-2; D might be TRBD1 (5 bases). The germline CDR1 and CDR2 sequences are SGHTA and FQGNSA. The CDR3 sequence is 13 residues long. Trimming took 1 base from V and 4 from J, leaving 7 bases between them. CDR3 in amino acids: CASSLGQFYGYTF. The CDR3 nucleotides read TGTGCCAGCAGCTTAGGACAGTTCTATGGCTACACCTTC.

In its sample, this clonotype was seen many times. This chain joins TRBV27 and TRBJ2-2, with unresolved D. The CDR3 consists of 15 residues. The ends were cut back, 5 bases at V and 2 bases at J, with 12 bases in the middle. Looked up from germline, CDR1 is MNHEY and CDR2 is SMNVEV (reference sequence). Here the CDR3 DNA reads TGTGCCAGCAGTGGGGAAGGATTTAACACCGGGGAGCTGTTTTTT. It translates to CASSGEGFNTGELFF.

Note on this clonotype: A far larger clone lies a single base away; this is likely a read error. The CDR3 carries no conserved terminal phenylalanine or tryptophan, so it likely arises from a read error. The chain links TRBV6-5 to TRBJ1-2; D is unclear. CDR3 length equals 12 residues. Germline assignment: CDR1 MNHEY and CDR2 SVGAGI. Trimming left V 2 bases short and J 2 bases short, with 3 bases between. CDR3 protein: CASSYGNYGYTS. The CDR3 DNA is TGTGCCAGCAGTTACGGGAACTATGGCTACACCTCC.

The chain recombines TRBV20-1 with TRBJ2-2; 11 bases are shared with TRBD2. Trimming removed 3 bases from V and 4 bases from J; junction bases left unmatched: 4. Germline-derived CDR1 and CDR2 are DFQATT and SNEGSKA (reference sequence). This CDR3 spans 15 amino acids. Here the CDR3 reads CSASPGLAGTGELFF. In DNA form, the CDR3 reads TGCAGTGCTAGCCCCGGACTAGCGGGCACCGGGGAGCTGTTTTTT.

There are many counts of this clonotype. The chain joins TRBV27 to TRBJ1-1; no clear D gene. The CDR3 runs to 15 residues. Trimming removed 5 bases from V and 4 bases from J, with 17 bases in between. CDR1 is MNHEY and CDR2 is SMNVEV in the germline V gene (reference sequence). CDR3 sequence (DNA): TGTGCCAGCAGTCCACTCCCCGTTAAAACCACTGAAGCTTTCTTT. This encodes CASSPLPVKTTEAFF.

This clonotype was recorded many times. The V gene is TRBV20-1, the J gene TRBJ2-7; D uncertain. The CDR3 is 14 residues long. Per germline, CDR1 DFQATT and CDR2 SNEGSKA (reference sequence). The V end was cut by 0 bases, the J end by 0 bases, with 9 bases between. In nucleotides, the CDR3 is TGCAGTGCTAGAGAGCCGGACCGCTCCTACGAGCAGTACTTC. It codes for CSAREPDRSYEQYF.

Ten or more counts support this clonotype. The rearrangement links TRBV2 to TRBJ2-2; D is undetermined. The V end was cut by 4 bases, the J end by 7 bases, with 13 bases between. This CDR3 is 14 amino acids long. Germline-derived CDR1 and CDR2 are SNHLY and FYNNEI. CDR3 DNA sequence: TGTGCCAGCAGTGTCCGGTCTTGGGGCGGGGAGCTGTTTTTT. Translating gives CASSVRSWGGELFF.

This clonotype was counted at least ten times. This chain uses TRBV7-8 with TRBJ2-7; TRBD1 aligns across 7 bases. Germline assignment: CDR1 SGHVS and CDR2 FQNEAQ. CDR3 length equals 14 residues. V shed 7 bases, J shed 4 bases, and the junction held 10 bases outside the gene matches. CDR3 protein: CASIPGTATYEQYF. The CDR3 coding sequence is TGTGCCAGCATCCCCGGGACAGCTACTTACGAGCAGTACTTC.

This clonotype was counted at least ten times. The chain is built from TRBV6-2 or TRBV6-3 and TRBJ1-4; the D is unclear. With 4 bases removed from V and 0 bases from J, the gap between germline ends came to 9 bases. Germline-derived CDR1 and CDR2 are MNHEY and SVGEGT. CDR3 length equals 15 residues. The CDR3 sequence is CASSSPRATNEKLFF. As DNA, the CDR3 is TGTGCCAGCAGTTCCCCGAGAGCAACTAATGAAAAACTGTTTTTT.

This chain's CDR3 is CASSSNRGTGANVLTF. CDR3 nucleotides: TGTGCCAGCAGTTCGAACAGGGGAACTGGGGCCAACGTCCTGACTTTC. The chain is built from TRBV6-5 and TRBJ2-6; 7 bases fit TRBD1. The CDR3 runs to 16 residues. V gave up 4 bases and J gave up 2 bases; unmatched junction bases: 5. CDR1 and CDR2 from the germline V gene are MNHEY and SVGAGI.

In its sample, this clonotype was seen once. This may arise from a read error, as a much more abundant clone is one base away. The genes are TRBV11-2 and TRBJ1-1; tentatively, D is TRBD1 (5 bases). The CDR3 runs to 10 residues. Germline loops: CDR1 SGHAT, CDR2 FQNNGV. CDR3 coding DNA: TGTGCCAGCAGCCGGAGACAGCCGATCTTT. Translation: CASSRRQPIF.

This chain uses TRBV27 with TRBJ2-7, with no clear D. The CDR3 has 14 amino acids. CDR1 MNHEY and CDR2 SMNVEV come from the germline V gene (reference sequence). The V gene lost 4 bases and the J gene lost 0 bases, with 10 bases spanning the gap. CDR3 nucleotides: TGTGCCAGCAGTTCGTACAGAGCCTCCTACGAGCAGTACTTC. It encodes CASSSYRASYEQYF.